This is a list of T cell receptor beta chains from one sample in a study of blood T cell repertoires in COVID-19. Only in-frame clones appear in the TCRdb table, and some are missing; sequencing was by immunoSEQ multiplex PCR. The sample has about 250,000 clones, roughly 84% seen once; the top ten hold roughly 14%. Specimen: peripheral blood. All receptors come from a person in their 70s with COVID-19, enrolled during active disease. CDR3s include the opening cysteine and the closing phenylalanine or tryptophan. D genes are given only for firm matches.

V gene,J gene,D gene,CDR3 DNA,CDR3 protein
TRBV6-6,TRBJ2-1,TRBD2,TGTGCCAGCAGCTTAGGGAGGGCTGGTTGGGAAGCCTCCTACAATGAGCAGTTCTTC,CASSLGRAGWEASYNEQFF
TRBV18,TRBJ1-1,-,TGTGCCAGCTCACCGGACATGTTGAAAAGGAACACTGAAGCTTTCTTT,CASSPDMLKRNTEAFF
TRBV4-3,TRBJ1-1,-,TGCGCCAGCAGCCTAGGAGCGGAAACGGGCACTGAAGCTTTCTTT,CASSLGAETGTEAFF
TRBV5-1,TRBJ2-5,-,TGCGCCAGCAGCTTGGTTCCAGGGAGGCAAGAGACCCAGTACTTC,CASSLVPGRQETQYF
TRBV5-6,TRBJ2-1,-,TGTGCCAGCAACGCCCGGGGGATAGGCGGATCCTACAATGAGCAGTTCTTC,CASNARGIGGSYNEQFF
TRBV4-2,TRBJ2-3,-,TGTGCCAGCAGCCAAGAAGGGGGGGCTAGCGCAGATACGCAGTATTTT,CASSQEGGASADTQYF
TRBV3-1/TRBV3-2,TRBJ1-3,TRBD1,TGTGCCAGCAGCCGGACAGGCCTGACGGACGGAAACACCATATATTTT,CASSRTGLTDGNTIYF
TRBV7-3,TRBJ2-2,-,TGTGCCAGCAGCTTAACCGGGGATCGCGGGGAGCTGTTTTTT,CASSLTGDRGELFF
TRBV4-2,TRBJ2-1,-,TGTGCCAGCAGCCAAGATGGTCAGGGTAGTAGCAATGAGCAGTTCTTC,CASSQDGQGSSNEQFF
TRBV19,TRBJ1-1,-,TGTGCCAGTAGACTCGGGCGGGGTGAGAACACTGAAGCTTTCTTT,CASRLGRGENTEAFF